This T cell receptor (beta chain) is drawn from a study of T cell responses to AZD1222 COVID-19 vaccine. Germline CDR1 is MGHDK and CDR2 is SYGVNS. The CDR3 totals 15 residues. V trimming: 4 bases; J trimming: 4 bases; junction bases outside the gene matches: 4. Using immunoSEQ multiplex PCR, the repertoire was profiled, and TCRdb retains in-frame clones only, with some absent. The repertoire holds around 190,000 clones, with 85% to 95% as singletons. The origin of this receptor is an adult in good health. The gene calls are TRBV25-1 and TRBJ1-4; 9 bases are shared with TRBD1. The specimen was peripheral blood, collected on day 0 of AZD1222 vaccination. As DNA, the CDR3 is TGTGCCAGCAGTGCCACAGGGGGCGGTAATGAAAAACTGTTTTTT. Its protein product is CASSATGGGNEKLFF.